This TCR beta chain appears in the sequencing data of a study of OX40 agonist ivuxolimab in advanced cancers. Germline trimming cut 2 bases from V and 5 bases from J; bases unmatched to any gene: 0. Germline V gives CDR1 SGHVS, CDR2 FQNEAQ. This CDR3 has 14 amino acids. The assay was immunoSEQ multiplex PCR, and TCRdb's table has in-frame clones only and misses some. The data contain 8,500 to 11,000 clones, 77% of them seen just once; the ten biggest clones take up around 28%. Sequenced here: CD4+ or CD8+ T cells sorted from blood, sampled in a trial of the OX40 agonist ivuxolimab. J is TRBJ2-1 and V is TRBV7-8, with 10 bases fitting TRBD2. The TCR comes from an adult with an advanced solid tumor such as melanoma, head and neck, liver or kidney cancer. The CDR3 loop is CASSLLAGDNEQFF. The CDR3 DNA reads TGTGCCAGCAGCTTACTAGCGGGAGACAATGAGCAGTTCTTC.